This T cell receptor (beta chain) was profiled in a study of CD8 T cells in Susac syndrome. The study, taken as a whole, reports: The study's TCR sequencing and HLA analysis covered a relatively small number of individuals, and the study acknowledged this.

cDNA came from about 0.51 to 1 ug RNA primed by random hexamers. Amplification of TCR beta CDR3 by immunoSEQ multiplex PCR spanned 54 Vbeta and 13 Jbeta. MiXCR, run by TCRdb on the immunoSEQ multiplex PCR reads, gives a single entry per CDR3 protein. The sample includes fewer than 350,000 distinct CDR3 sequences, under 95% seen only once; the top ten take 0.065%. Details on this clonotype: No antigen is known for it.

In blood CD8+ and CD4+ T cells, TCR beta underwent sequencing. Sequenced material: CD4+ T cells from PBMCs. The source is a human donor with multiple sclerosis.

For the CDR3, the DNA is TGTGCCAGCAGGATGCGGGTCGGAGGGTACAATGAGCAGTTCTTC. Encoded protein: CASRMRVGGYNEQFF. V is TRBV27 and J is TRBJ2-1; D may be TRBD2 (6 bases). CDR3 length: 15 amino acids. Germline V gives CDR1 MNHEY, CDR2 SMNVEV (reference sequence). V lost 6 bases, J lost 4 bases, and 16 bases lay in between.